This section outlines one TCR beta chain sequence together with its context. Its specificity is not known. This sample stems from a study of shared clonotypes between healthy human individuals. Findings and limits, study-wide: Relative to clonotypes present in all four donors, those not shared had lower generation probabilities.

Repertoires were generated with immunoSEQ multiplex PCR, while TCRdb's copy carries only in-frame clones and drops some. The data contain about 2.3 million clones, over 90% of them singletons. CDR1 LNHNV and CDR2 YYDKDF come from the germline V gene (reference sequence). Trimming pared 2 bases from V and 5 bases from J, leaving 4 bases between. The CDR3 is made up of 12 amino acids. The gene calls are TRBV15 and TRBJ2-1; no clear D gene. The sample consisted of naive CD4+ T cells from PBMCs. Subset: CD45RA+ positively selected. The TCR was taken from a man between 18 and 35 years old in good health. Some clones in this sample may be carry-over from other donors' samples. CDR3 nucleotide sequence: TGTGCCACCAGCAGACTAAACAATGAGCAGTTCTTC. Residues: CATSRLNNEQFF.